This T cell receptor beta chain was observed in a study of cytomegalovirus exposure and HLA in healthy donors. Across the whole study: Earlier sequencing of some 190 million T cells yielded fewer than 140 million unique TCR beta sequences.

Primers for the PCR totalled 60 Vbeta and 13 Jbeta. This table comes from immunoSEQ multiplex PCR, and its TCRdb copy is limited to in-frame clones, with some not included. The table includes about 130,000 clones, roughly 74% detected once. CDR3 length: 12 residues. Germline lookup yields CDR1 MNHEY and CDR2 SMNVEV (reference sequence). Deletions cut 6 bases from V and 5 bases from J, with 10 bases between. The rearrangement uses TRBV27 and TRBJ2-5, with D perhaps TRBD2 (6 bases). Specimen: PBMCs. The source of this sequence is a woman aged 45-65 years in good health and CMV-seropositive. The CDR3 is CASSRDWETQYF. The DNA of the CDR3 is TGTGCCAGCAGCCGGGACTGGGAGACCCAGTACTTC.